A single T cell receptor (beta chain) is shown here with its context. The antigen is not known. After constant-region reverse-primer amplification, full-length variable regions underwent semi-nested PCR with Nested Universal Primer A. A single record per CDR3 protein comes from TCRdb applying MiXCR to the 5' RACE reads. Counted here are about 40,000 distinct CDR3 sequences, 18% occurring once; the ten biggest clones make up 2.5% to 3.5%. Findings and caveats of the study: In terms of TCR gene usage, tumor memory CD4+ T cells clustered together with blood and lymph node memory CD4+ cells, as well as with lymph node naive CD4+ cells. Greatest tumor Treg TCR overlap was with tumor naive CD4+ cells.

Between the trimmed V and J ends, which lost 0 bases and 3 bases, there was a span of 11 bases. The CDR3 has 15 amino acids. Germline CDR1 reads MNHEY; CDR2 reads SVGAGI. The receptor was derived from a female donor with breast cancer. The sequenced material came from naive CD4+ T cells sorted from a lymph node. Indicated subset: naive CD4+ T cells, CD4+CD45RA+CD25-. The rearrangement uses TRBV6-5 and TRBJ1-1; D possibly corresponds to TRBD1 (6 bases). CDR3 sequence reads: CASSYSNRADTEAFF. The CDR3 region has the DNA TGTGCCAGCAGTTACTCGAACAGGGCGGACACTGAAGCTTTCTTT.